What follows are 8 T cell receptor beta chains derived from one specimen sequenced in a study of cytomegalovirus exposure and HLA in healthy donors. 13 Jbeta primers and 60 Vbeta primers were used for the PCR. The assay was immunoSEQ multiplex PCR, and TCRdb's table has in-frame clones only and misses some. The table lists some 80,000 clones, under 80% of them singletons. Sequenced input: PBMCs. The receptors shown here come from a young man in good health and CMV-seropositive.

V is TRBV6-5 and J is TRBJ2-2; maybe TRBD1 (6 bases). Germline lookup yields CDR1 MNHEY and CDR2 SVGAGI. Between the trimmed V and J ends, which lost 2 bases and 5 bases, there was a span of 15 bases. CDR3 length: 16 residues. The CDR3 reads CASSYRTGPQTGELFF. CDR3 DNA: TGTGCCAGCAGTTACCGTACAGGGCCACAGACCGGGGAGCTGTTTTTT.

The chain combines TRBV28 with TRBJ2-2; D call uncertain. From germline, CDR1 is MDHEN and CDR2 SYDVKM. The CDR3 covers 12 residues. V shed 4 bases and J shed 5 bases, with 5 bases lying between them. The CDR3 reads CASSSLTGELFF. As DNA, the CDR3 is TGTGCCAGCAGTTCCCTAACCGGGGAGCTGTTTTTT.

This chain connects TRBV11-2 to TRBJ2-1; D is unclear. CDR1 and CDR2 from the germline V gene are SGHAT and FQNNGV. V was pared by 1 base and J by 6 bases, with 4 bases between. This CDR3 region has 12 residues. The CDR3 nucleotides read TGTGCCAGCAGCTTAGTCGGCAATGAGCAGTTCTTC. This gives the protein CASSLVGNEQFF.

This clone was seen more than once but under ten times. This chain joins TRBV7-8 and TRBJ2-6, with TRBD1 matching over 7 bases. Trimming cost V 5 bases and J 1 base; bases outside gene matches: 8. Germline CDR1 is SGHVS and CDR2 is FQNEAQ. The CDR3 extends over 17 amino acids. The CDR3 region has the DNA TGTGCCAGCAGCGATGACAGGGCTAGATCTGGGGCCAACGTCCTGACTTTC. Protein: CASSDDRARSGANVLTF.

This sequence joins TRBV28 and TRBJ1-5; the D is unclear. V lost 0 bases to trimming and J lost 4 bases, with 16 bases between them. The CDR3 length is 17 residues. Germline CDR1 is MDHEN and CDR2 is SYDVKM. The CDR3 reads CASSLWGRGSRNQPQHF. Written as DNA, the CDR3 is TGTGCCAGCAGTTTATGGGGCCGGGGTTCAAGAAATCAGCCCCAGCATTTT.

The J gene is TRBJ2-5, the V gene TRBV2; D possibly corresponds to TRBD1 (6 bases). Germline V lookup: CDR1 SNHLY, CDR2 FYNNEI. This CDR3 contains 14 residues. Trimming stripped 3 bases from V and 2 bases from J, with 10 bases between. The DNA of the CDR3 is TGTGCCAGCAGTGAGGACAGTCTACAAGAGACCCAGTACTTC. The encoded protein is CASSEDSLQETQYF.

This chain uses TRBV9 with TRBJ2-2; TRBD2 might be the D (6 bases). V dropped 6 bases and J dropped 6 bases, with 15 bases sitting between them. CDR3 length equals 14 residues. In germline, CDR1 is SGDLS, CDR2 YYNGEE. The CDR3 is CASNHGSWAGELFF. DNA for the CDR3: TGTGCCAGCAACCACGGGAGTTGGGCCGGGGAGCTGTTTTTT.

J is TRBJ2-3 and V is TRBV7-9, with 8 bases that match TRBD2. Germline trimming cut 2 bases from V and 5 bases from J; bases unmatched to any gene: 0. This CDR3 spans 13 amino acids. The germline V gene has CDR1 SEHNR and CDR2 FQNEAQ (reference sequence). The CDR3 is CASSLLAGDTQYF. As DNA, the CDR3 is TGTGCCAGCAGCTTACTAGCGGGAGATACGCAGTATTTT.